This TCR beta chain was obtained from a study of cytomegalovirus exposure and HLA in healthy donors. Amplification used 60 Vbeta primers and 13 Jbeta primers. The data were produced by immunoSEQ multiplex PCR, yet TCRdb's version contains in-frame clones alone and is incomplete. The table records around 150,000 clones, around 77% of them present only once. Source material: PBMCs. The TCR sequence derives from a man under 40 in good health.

The CDR3 spells CASTNTPSSPREDEQFF. DNA of the CDR3: TGTGCCAGCACTAACACCCCGAGCTCCCCCCGGGAAGATGAGCAGTTCTTC. The chain links TRBV2 to TRBJ2-1; D might be TRBD2 (5 bases). V dropped 7 bases and J dropped 8 bases, with 27 bases sitting between them. This CDR3 has 17 amino acids. In germline, CDR1 is SNHLY, CDR2 FYNNEI.